The 17 T cell receptor beta chains in this list originate from one sample, sequenced in a study of T cell changes during pregnancy in multiple sclerosis. TCRdb's copy holds only in-frame clones and misses some; the assay was immunoSEQ multiplex PCR. Of tens of thousands of clones in the sample, roughly 87% were seen once. The material sequenced was CD8+ T cells from peripheral blood mononuclear cells, taken after pregnancy. All receptors come from a female donor with multiple sclerosis, enrolled in a pregnancy study.

This clone was counted a single time. The chain links TRBV5-1 to TRBJ2-5; 9 positions agree with TRBD1. The CDR3 runs to 14 residues. The V segment lost 4 bases and the J segment 3 bases; nucleotides outside the gene matches: 4. CDR1 and CDR2 (germline): SGHRS, YFSETQ. The DNA of the CDR3 is TGCGCCAGCAGCCCCGGGGACAGGGAAGAGACCCAGTACTTC. This translates into CASSPGDREETQYF.

The J gene is TRBJ2-7, the V gene TRBV15; TRBD1 is a possible D gene (6 bases). The CDR3 consists of 14 residues. Deletions cut 3 bases from V and 2 bases from J, with 11 bases between. Per the germline V gene, CDR1 is LNHNV and CDR2 is YYDKDF (reference sequence). The CDR3 bases are TGTGCCACCAGCAGTCTAGACAGGACCTACGAGCAGTACTTC. This sequence encodes CATSSLDRTYEQYF.

The chain carries TRBV6-1 and TRBJ1-2; weak D call: TRBD1 (6 bases). V was shortened by 1 base and J by 9 bases, with 18 bases between the two germline ends. The CDR3 covers 15 residues. Germline V gives CDR1 MNHNS, CDR2 SASEGT. In DNA, the CDR3 is TGTGCCAGCAGTGAAGACCCGGACAGCCTCTTCAGCTACACCTTC. Translated, it gives CASSEDPDSLFSYTF.

The CDR3 region has the DNA TGCGCCAGCAGCGAGACAGGGGTTGAGCAGTACTTC. Protein: CASSETGVEQYF. The chain joins TRBV5-1 to TRBJ2-7, with TRBD1 matching 8 bases. CDR1 is SGHRS and CDR2 is YFSETQ in the germline V gene. V dropped 4 bases and J dropped 7; count of bases not matched to a gene: 4. The CDR3 contains 12 residues.

This chain uses TRBV6-4 with TRBJ2-2; 7 bases line up with TRBD1. CDR1 MRHNA and CDR2 SNTAGT come from the germline V gene. V trimming: 2 bases; J trimming: 1 base; junction bases outside the gene matches: 13. The CDR3 runs 19 residues. The CDR3 loop is CASSDTTDRGLQNTGELFF. CDR3 DNA sequence: TGTGCCAGCAGTGACACGACGGATAGGGGGCTCCAGAACACCGGGGAGCTGTTTTTT.

J is TRBJ2-3 and V is TRBV12-5; no clear D. This CDR3 region has 14 residues. Germline V gene sequence: CDR1 LGHNT, CDR2 FRNRAP. Here the CDR3 reads CAKPVEARTDTQYF. The CDR3 DNA follows: TGTGCCAAGCCTGTCGAAGCCCGCACAGATACGCAGTATTTT.

This clone is a singleton in its sample. The rearrangement uses TRBV6-5 and TRBJ2-1, with 9 bases aligning to TRBD2. The junction had 8 bases not matched to a gene; V was cut back by 0 bases and J by 8 bases. This CDR3 contains 16 residues. The germline V gene has CDR1 MNHEY and CDR2 SVGAGI. The CDR3 reads CASSYSGGRDRDEQFF. DNA for the CDR3: TGTGCCAGCAGTTACTCGGGCGGGAGGGATAGGGATGAGCAGTTCTTC.

The genes are TRBV7-9 and TRBJ2-7; D possibly corresponds to TRBD2 (5 bases). The CDR3 totals 14 residues. Germline CDR1 reads SEHNR; CDR2 reads FQNEAQ (reference sequence). Trimming took off 3 bases at V and 6 bases at J, with 15 bases between the two ends. The CDR3 reads CASSLSELSGEQYF. The CDR3 region has the DNA TGTGCCAGCAGCTTGTCCGAATTGAGCGGCGAGCAGTACTTC.

V is TRBV11-2 and J is TRBJ2-5, with D possibly TRBD1 on 6 matching bases. Trimming took off 5 bases at V and 4 bases at J, with 20 bases between the two ends. This CDR3 region has 16 residues. Germline V gene lookup returns CDR1 SGHAT and CDR2 FQNNGV. The CDR3 DNA follows: TGTGCCAGCAGCCCAACACCAGACAGGCCTGTAGAGACCCAGTACTTC. This translates into CASSPTPDRPVETQYF.

The V call is TRBV2, the J call TRBJ1-2, with unresolved D. CDR3 length equals 14 residues. From germline, CDR1 is SNHLY and CDR2 FYNNEI. Trimming shortened V by 11 bases and J by 0 bases, and 16 bases separated the two germline ends. The CDR3 DNA follows: TGTGCCGGAATCGACGGGTCGGCTAACTATGGCTACACCTTC. Translation: CAGIDGSANYGYTF.

This chain joins TRBV13 and TRBJ2-7; D is undetermined. The CDR3 has 13 residues. V was clipped by 2 bases and J by 6 bases, with 11 bases between them. CDR1 and CDR2 (germline): PRHDT, FYEKMQ (reference sequence). The CDR3 protein is CASSLSPLPEQYF. CDR3 coding DNA: TGTGCCAGCAGCTTATCCCCCCTACCCGAGCAGTACTTC.

The CDR3 nucleotides read TGCGCCAGCAGCTGGGGGGATAACAAGAACACTGAAGCTTTCTTT. Residues: CASSWGDNKNTEAFF. The chain carries TRBV5-1 and TRBJ1-1; TRBD1 might be the D (5 bases). The CDR3 contains 15 residues. Trimming left V 3 bases short and J 1 base short, with 13 bases between. Germline values: CDR1 SGHRS, CDR2 YFSETQ.

The rearrangement joins TRBV7-9 to TRBJ1-3, with D uncertain. The CDR3 totals 18 residues. Trimming stripped 1 base from V and 2 bases from J, with 18 bases between. CDR1 and CDR2 (germline): SEHNR, FQNEAQ (reference sequence). The DNA of the CDR3 is TGTGCCAGCAGCTTAGTTGGCCCAGGCGTAAAGGCTGGAAACACCATATATTTT. Translation gives CASSLVGPGVKAGNTIYF.

V and J are TRBV30 and TRBJ2-2, with D possibly being TRBD2 (6 bases). Germline loops: CDR1 GTSNPN, CDR2 SVGIG (reference sequence). V was shortened by 7 bases and J by 5 bases, with 14 bases between the two germline ends. This CDR3 spans 13 amino acids. The CDR3 DNA reads as TGTGCCTCAGAGCGGGTTACGACCGGGGAGCTGTTTTTT. Translating gives CASERVTTGELFF.

V gene TRBV5-6 combines with J gene TRBJ2-2, with 11 nucleotides matching TRBD2. This CDR3 region has 16 residues. J lost 7 bases, V lost 2 bases, and 7 bases had no gene match. Per germline, CDR1 SGHDT and CDR2 YYEEEE. CDR3 in amino acids: CASSFLLAGVDGELFF. The DNA of the CDR3 is TGTGCCAGCAGCTTCTTACTAGCGGGAGTGGACGGGGAGCTGTTTTTT. The whole variable domain, filled in from reference TRBV5-6 and TRBJ2-2, reads DAGVTQSPTHLIKTRGQQVTLRCSPKSGHDTVSWYQQALGQGPQFIFQYYEEEERQRGNFPDRFSGHQFPNYSSELNVNALLLGDSALYLCASSFLLAGVDGELFFGEGSRLTVL.

The DNA for the CDR3 is TGCGCCAGCAGTGCAAGCGGAACCACCTACAATGAGCAGTTCTTC. It encodes CASSASGTTYNEQFF. The chain couples TRBV4-1 to TRBJ2-1; possible D gene TRBD2, 5 bases. Trimming removed 6 bases at V and 2 bases at J, with 14 bases between. Germline CDR1 and CDR2: MGHRA and YSYEKL. This CDR3 is built from 15 residues.

V is TRBV19 and J is TRBJ1-1; D is possibly TRBD1 (6 bases). This CDR3 has 13 residues. CDR1 and CDR2 (germline): LNHDA, SQIVND (reference sequence). The V gene lost 7 bases and the J gene lost 3 bases, with 12 bases spanning the gap. In DNA, the CDR3 is TGTGCCAGTAAAGGGCAGGGGTACACTGAAGCTTTCTTT. Encoded protein: CASKGQGYTEAFF.